This TCR beta chain was captured in a study of blood T cell repertoires in COVID-19. Only in-frame clones appear in the TCRdb table, and some are missing; sequencing was by immunoSEQ multiplex PCR. The table includes 130,000 or so clones, over 60% detected once. CDR3 length: 13 residues. Trimming at V came to 6 bases and at J to 10 bases, leaving 9 bases not matched to a gene. CDR1 is LNHDA, CDR2 SQIVND, per germline (reference sequence). This TCR was recovered from a woman between 70 and 85 years old with acute or convalescent COVID-19. Sequenced material: peripheral blood. The chain has TRBV19 and TRBJ1-2; TRBD1 matches 9 bases. The CDR3 DNA follows: TGTGCCAGTAGGTCCGGGACAGGGCCCTTCTACACCTTC. This translates into CASRSGTGPFYTF.